These T cell receptor beta chains were read from a single sample in a study of T cell changes during pregnancy in multiple sclerosis. The method was immunoSEQ multiplex PCR; TCRdb's version includes in-frame clones alone and lacks a portion of them. This sample carries tens of thousands of clones, just over 90% of them seen once, and the ten largest clones take 1.4% to 1.5%. The specimen comprised peripheral blood, sampled after pregnancy. The receptors stem from a female donor with multiple sclerosis, enrolled in a pregnancy study. CDR3s include the opening cysteine and the closing phenylalanine or tryptophan. D genes are given only for firm matches. Part of the rows lack a size; the others show once, few, many or a class for expanded clones.

d_call,cdr3_length,clone_size,v_call,j_call,cdr3_nt,cdr3_aa
TRBD2,15,once,TRBV18,TRBJ2-7,TGTGCCAGCTCACGCGGCACTAGCGGGCCCTACGAGCAGTACTTC,CASSRGTSGPYEQYF
.,14,.,TRBV5-1,TRBJ1-1,TGCGCCAGCAGCTTGGACAGGCGGTCTGGGGGGACTTTCTTT,CASSLDRRSGGTFF
TRBD2,15,.,TRBV10-2,TRBJ2-3,TGCGCCAGCACCCCCGGGACTAGGGGCACAGATACGCAGTATTTT,CASTPGTRGTDTQYF
.,16,.,TRBV21-1,TRBJ2-7,TGTGCCAGCAGCAAAGAGGCAAGAAAGGAGCTGTGCGAGCAGTACTTC,CASSKEARKELCEQYF
TRBD1,13,.,TRBV2,TRBJ1-4,TGTGCCAGATGGACAGGGGGCGATGAAAAACTGTTTTTT,CARWTGGDEKLFF
.,15,few,TRBV7-9,TRBJ1-5,TGTGCCAGCAGCACCGCCGACAGTTCGCGCCAGCCCCAGCATTTT,CASSTADSSRQPQHF
.,15,.,TRBV19,TRBJ1-4,TGTGCCAGTAGTATAGATGATGCGGCTAATGAAAAACTGTTTTTT,CASSIDDAANEKLFF
.,11,.,TRBV30,TRBJ1-1,TGTGCCTGGAGTGTACCGCGGGGAGCTTTCTTT,CAWSVPRGAFF
TRBD2,13,.,TRBV27,TRBJ2-7,TGTGCCAGCGGTTTAGCGGGGGCCTACGAGCAGTACTTC,CASGLAGAYEQYF
.,12,.,TRBV6-6,TRBJ2-3,TGTGCCAGCAGTTACCCTACGGATACGCAGTATTTT,CASSYPTDTQYF